The clone carrying this TCR beta chain was seen a handful of times. These data originate in a study of coeliac disease. V trimming: 0 bases; J trimming: 0 bases; junction bases outside the gene matches: 7. Germline V gene lookup returns CDR1 MDHEN and CDR2 SYDVKM. CDR3 length: 20 residues. Some clones are missing from TCRdb's copy, which holds only in-frame ones; the method was immunoSEQ multiplex PCR. The sample includes just over 1,500 clones, 64% of them seen just once. The chain is built from TRBV28 and TRBJ2-1; 14 nucleotides line up with TRBD2. The sequence was collected from a woman aged 45-60 years with celiac disease on a gluten-free diet. Material for sequencing was intraepithelial lymphocytes from the gut. CDR3 loop: CASSLWGVTSGGASYNEQFF. DNA for the CDR3: TGTGCCAGCAGTTTATGGGGGGTGACTAGCGGGGGGGCCTCCTACAATGAGCAGTTCTTC.